Listed below are T cell receptor beta chains from one sample, sequenced in a study of T cell repertoires in cytomegalovirus infection. Antigens for these TCRs are unknown. TCRdb analysed the reads with MiXCR anew, one entry per CDR3 protein. The table shows around 540,000 distinct CDR3 sequences, with around 35% occurring only once. Sample: cultured PBMCs, taken from culture after CMV antigen stimulation. These receptors were collected from a human donor in good health (CMV status not recorded). Some clones in this sample may be carry-over from other donors' samples. Each CDR3 is given with its conserved first and last residue. The order of the fields is V gene, J gene, CDR3 protein.

>TRBV5-4|TRBJ2-1
CASSREVNEQFF
>TRBV5-6|TRBJ1-2
CASSYSIEGTNYGYTF
>TRBV7-2|TRBJ2-1
CASSSRPSGTRNEQFF
>TRBV7-6|TRBJ2-1
CASSKAGVGHEQFF
>TRBV12-3/TRBV12-4|TRBJ2-1
CASSPTGLVEQFF
>TRBV7-3|TRBJ2-2
CASSSGLRNTGELFF
>TRBV19|TRBJ1-1
CASRAIRPGQGVRTEAFF
>TRBV12-5|TRBJ2-5
CASAPPGAGETQYF
>TRBV24-1|TRBJ1-2
CATSDPGTEARGYTF
>TRBV11-2|TRBJ2-1
CASSSVPGRGEQFF
>TRBV11-2|TRBJ2-1
CASSPVILGVGDEQFF
>TRBV12-3/TRBV12-4|TRBJ1-2
CASSSSVANYGYTF
>TRBV20-1|TRBJ1-6
CSAMPGGRNSPLHF
>TRBV28|TRBJ2-4
CASSPGSMGEGLNIQYF
>TRBV7-3|TRBJ2-5
CASSLGPQETQYF
>TRBV10-3|TRBJ2-3
CAISEHTGADTQYF
>TRBV2|TRBJ2-2
CASRGPAGELFF
>TRBV28|TRBJ1-6
CASRMTGDNSPLHF
>TRBV12-3/TRBV12-4|TRBJ1-2
CASSPTDGAYGYTF
>TRBV7-2|TRBJ1-5
CASSLAPGPPPQPQHF
>TRBV19|TRBJ1-2
CASRESNYGYTF
>TRBV7-2|TRBJ2-7
CASSLTSSAGHPYEQYF
>TRBV2|TRBJ2-3
CASNVHTTDTQYF
>TRBV10-3|TRBJ1-2
CAISTRDGYGYTF
>TRBV29-1|TRBJ1-1
CSVETNRGATEAFF
>TRBV7-6|TRBJ2-3
CASSQRPYPGTGVYLETDTQYF
>TRBV6-5|TRBJ1-3
CASRTLRVWTGRNTIYF
>TRBV30|TRBJ2-1
CAWRPPQGRGSYNEQFF
>TRBV12-3/TRBV12-4|TRBJ1-1
CASSFLQGGQEAFF
>TRBV28|TRBJ1-1
CASSIWEGTEAFF
>TRBV7-3|TRBJ2-1
CASSLESVLVKRGGNEQFF
>TRBV12-3/TRBV12-4|TRBJ1-2
CASSRGRNYGYTF
>TRBV2|TRBJ2-3
CASQLWRASPYF
>TRBV19|TRBJ2-1
CASSINGDADTYNEQFF
>TRBV7-2|TRBJ2-1
CASSLGLAGSGEQFF
>TRBV6-2/TRBV6-3|TRBJ2-2
CASTRNTGELFF
>TRBV7-8|TRBJ1-4
CASSLGSGQGDEKLFF
>TRBV11-2|TRBJ1-5
CASSLLGVGNQPQHF
>TRBV13|TRBJ2-3
CASSLERSRTDTQYF
>TRBV30|TRBJ2-3
CAWSGYFTDTQYF
>TRBV29-1|TRBJ1-1
CSVGSSNTEAFF
>TRBV6-5|TRBJ2-5
CASSFQIRETQYF
>TRBV2|TRBJ1-5
CASSEMRRGGQPQHF
>TRBV7-6|TRBJ1-6
CASSEGARNSPLHF
>TRBV24-1|TRBJ2-5
CATSVTGGEETQYF